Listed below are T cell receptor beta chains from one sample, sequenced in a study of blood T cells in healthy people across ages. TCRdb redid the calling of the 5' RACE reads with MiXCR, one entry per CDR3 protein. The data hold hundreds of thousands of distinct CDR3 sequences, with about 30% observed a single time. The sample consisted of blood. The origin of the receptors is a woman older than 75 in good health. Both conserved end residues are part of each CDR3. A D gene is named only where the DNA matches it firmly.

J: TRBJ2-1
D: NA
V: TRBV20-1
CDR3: CSVRDPGTLSNEQFF

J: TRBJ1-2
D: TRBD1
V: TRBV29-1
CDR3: CSADRGQGYGYTF

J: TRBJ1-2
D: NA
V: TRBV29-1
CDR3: CSVRRGSNYGYTF

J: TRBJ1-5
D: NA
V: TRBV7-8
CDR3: CASSLAGYGSNQPQHF

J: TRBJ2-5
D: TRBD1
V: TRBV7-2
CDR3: CASSAGQGARETQYF

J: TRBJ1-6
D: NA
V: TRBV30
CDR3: CAWSKDGNSPLHF

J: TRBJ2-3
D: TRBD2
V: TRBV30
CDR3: CAWTTSRTSGSTDTQYF

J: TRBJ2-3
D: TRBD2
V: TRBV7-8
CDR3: CVSSLALAGGVSDTQYF

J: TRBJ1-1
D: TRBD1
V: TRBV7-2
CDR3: CASSLGGRGWGEAFF

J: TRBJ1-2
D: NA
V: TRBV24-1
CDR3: CATSDAGEVEGYTF

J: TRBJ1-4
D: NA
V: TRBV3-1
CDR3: CASSQEYLREKLVF